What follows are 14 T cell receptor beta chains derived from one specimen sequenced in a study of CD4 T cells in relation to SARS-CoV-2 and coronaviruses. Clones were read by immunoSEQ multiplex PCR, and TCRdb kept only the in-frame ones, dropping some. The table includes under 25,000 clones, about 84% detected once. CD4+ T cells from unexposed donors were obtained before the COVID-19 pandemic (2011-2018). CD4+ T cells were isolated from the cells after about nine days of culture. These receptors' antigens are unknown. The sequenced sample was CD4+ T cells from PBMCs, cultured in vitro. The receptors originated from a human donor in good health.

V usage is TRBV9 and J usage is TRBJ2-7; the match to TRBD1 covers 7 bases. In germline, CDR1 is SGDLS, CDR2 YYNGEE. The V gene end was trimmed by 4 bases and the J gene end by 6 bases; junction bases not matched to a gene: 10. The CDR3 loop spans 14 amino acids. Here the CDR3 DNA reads TGTGCCAGCAGCCAATTTAACAGGGGCGGCGAGCAGTACTTC. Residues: CASSQFNRGGEQYF.

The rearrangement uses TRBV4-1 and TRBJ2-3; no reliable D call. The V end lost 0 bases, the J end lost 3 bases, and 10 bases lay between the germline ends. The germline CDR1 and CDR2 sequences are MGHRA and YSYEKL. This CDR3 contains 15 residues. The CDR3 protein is CASSQDNGGTDTQYF. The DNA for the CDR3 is TGCGCCAGCAGCCAAGATAATGGTGGAACAGATACGCAGTATTTT.

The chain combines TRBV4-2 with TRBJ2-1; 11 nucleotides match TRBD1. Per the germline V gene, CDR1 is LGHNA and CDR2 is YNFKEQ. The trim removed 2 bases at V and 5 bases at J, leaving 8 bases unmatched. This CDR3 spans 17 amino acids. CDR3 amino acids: CASSQTLGTGGNNEQFF. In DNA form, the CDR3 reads TGTGCCAGCAGCCAAACGCTCGGGACAGGGGGGAACAATGAGCAGTTCTTC.

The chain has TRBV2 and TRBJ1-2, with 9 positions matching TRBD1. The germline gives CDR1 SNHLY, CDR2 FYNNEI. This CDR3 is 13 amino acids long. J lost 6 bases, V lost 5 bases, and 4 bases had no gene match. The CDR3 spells CASSQTGGDGYTF. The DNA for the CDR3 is TGTGCCAGCAGTCAAACAGGGGGCGATGGCTACACCTTC.

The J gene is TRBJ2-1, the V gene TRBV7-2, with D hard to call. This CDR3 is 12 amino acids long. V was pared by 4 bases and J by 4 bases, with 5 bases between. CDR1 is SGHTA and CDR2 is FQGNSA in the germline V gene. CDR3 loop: CASSSVYNEQFF. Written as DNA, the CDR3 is TGTGCCAGCAGCTCAGTTTACAATGAGCAGTTCTTC.

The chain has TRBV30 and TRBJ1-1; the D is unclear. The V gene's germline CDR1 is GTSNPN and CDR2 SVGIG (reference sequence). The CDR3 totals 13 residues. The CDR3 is CAHSGQKYFEAFF. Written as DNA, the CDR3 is TGTGCACACTCCGGGCAGAAGTACTTTGAAGCTTTCTTT.

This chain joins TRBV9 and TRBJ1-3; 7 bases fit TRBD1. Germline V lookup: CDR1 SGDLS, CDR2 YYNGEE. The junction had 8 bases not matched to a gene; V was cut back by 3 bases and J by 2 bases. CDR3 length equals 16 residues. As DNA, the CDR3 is TGTGCCAGCAGCGCACAACAGGGGTCAACTGGAAACACCATATATTTT. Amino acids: CASSAQQGSTGNTIYF. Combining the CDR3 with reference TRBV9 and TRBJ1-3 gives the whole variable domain DSGVTQTPKHLITATGQRVTLRCSPRSGDLSVYWYQQSLDQGLQFLIQYYNGEERAKGNILERFSAQQFPDLHSELNLSSLELGDSALYFCASSAQQGSTGNTIYFGEGSWLTVV.

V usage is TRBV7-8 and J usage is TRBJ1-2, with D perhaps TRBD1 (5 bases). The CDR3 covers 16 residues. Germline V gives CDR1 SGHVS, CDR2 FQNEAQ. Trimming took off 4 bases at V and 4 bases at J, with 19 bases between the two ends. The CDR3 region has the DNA TGTGCCAGCAGCTCACCCCCAGGGACTCACAGCTATGGCTACACCTTC. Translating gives CASSSPPGTHSYGYTF.

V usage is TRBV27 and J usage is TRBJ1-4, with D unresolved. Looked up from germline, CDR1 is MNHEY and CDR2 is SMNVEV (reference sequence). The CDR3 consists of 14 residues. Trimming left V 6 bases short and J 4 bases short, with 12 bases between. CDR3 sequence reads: CASRKGRNNEKLFF. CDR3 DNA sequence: TGTGCCAGCAGGAAAGGCCGTAATAATGAAAAACTGTTTTTT.

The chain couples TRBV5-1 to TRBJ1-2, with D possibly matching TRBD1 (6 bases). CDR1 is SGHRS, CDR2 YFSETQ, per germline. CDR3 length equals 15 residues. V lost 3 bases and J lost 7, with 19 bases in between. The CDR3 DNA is TGCGCCAGCAGCTGGGGACGTCAGGGGACCTCTGGCTACACCTTC. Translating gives CASSWGRQGTSGYTF.

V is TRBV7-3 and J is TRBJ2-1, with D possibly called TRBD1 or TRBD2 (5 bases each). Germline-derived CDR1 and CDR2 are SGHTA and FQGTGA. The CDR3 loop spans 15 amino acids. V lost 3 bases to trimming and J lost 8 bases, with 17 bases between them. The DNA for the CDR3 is TGTGCCAGCAGCTTCACCGGGACCGGGGCACATGAGCAGTTCTTC. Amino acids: CASSFTGTGAHEQFF.

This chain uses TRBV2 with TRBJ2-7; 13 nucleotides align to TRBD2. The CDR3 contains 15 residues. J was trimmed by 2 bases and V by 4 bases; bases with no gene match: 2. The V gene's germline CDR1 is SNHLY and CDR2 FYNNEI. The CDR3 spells CASSAGTSGTYEQYF. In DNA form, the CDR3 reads TGTGCCAGCAGTGCCGGGACTAGCGGGACCTACGAGCAGTACTTC.

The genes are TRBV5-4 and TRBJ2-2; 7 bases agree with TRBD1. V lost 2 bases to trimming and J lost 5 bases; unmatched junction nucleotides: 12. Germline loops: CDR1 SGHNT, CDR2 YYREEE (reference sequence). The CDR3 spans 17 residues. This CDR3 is CASSFLGGRGRTGELFF. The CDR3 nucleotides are TGTGCCAGCAGCTTCTTAGGGGGCAGGGGAAGGACCGGGGAGCTGTTTTTT. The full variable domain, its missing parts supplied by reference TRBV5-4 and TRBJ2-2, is ETGVTQSPTHLIKTRGQQVTLRCSSQSGHNTVSWYQQALGQGPQFIFQYYREEENGRGNFPPRFSGLQFPNYSSELNVNALELDDSALYLCASSFLGGRGRTGELFFGEGSRLTVL.

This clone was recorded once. The chain's CDR3 is CASSPRIQETQYF. CDR3 bases: TGTGCCAGCAGCCCGAGGATTCAAGAGACCCAGTACTTC. The V call is TRBV3-1 (or the pseudogene TRBV3-2), the J call TRBJ2-5; D unclear. This CDR3 has 13 residues. Germline V gene sequence: CDR1 LGHDT, CDR2 YNNKEL (reference sequence). The ends were cut back, 4 bases at V and 2 bases at J, with 8 bases in the middle.